This T cell receptor (beta chain) came from a study of T cells in Graves' hyperthyroidism and ophthalmopathy. This clonotype was seen only a few times. CDR1 and CDR2 from the germline V gene are SQVTM and ANQGSEA. The J segment lost 11 bases and the V segment lost 6 bases, leaving 7 bases of the junction unmatched. The CDR3 is 11 amino acids. RNA transcripts gave rise to amplified TCR beta CDR3 regions. HTBI primers were employed in a first-round RT-PCR of the TCR CDR3. TCRdb used MiXCR to reprocess the multiplex PCR reads, holding one entry per CDR3 protein. The sample includes about 380,000 distinct CDR3 sequences, approximately 17% of them seen just once.

The sample consisted of blood. The chain has TRBV29-1 and TRBJ1-1; TRBD1 matches at 9 bases. This TCR was recovered from a man between 18 and 29 years old with Graves' ophthalmopathy. The CDR3 DNA reads TGCAGCGTCGCGACAGGGACAGGGGCTTTCTTT. This codes for CSVATGTGAFF.